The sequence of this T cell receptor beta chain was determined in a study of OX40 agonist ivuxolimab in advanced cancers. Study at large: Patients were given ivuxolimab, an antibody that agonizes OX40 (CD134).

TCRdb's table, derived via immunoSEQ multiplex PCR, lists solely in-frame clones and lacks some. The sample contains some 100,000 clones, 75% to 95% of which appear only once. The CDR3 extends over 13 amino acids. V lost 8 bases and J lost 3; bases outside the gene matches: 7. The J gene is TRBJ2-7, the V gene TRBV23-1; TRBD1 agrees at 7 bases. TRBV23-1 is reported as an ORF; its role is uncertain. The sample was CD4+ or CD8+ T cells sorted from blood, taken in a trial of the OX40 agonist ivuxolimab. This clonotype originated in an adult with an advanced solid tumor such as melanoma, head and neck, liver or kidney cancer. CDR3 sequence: CASRTDRHYEQYF. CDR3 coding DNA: TGCGCCAGCCGTACGGACAGGCACTACGAGCAGTACTTC.